The text below deals with one T cell receptor beta chain. Its antigen remains undetermined. No base quality information exists; no much larger clone differs at one position. V lost 5 bases and J lost 2 bases, and the count of bases not matched to a germline gene is 7. From cysteine to phenylalanine, the CDR3 is 16 amino acids long. CDR3 DNA only is kept here, 48 bases in frame from base 1. CDR1 and CDR2, per the germline V gene (reference sequence), are LNHDA and SQIVND. These data belong to a study of blood T cell repertoires in COVID-19 (TCRdb year 2020). As for the study more broadly: Samples covering the acute and convalescent phases of COVID-19 were provided by collaborators in the United States, Italy and Spain. HLA class I and class II types, where available, came from metadata supplied by the sample provider rather than from assay-based typing. Nearly every sample came with metadata listing a de-identified subject ID, COVID-19 status, age in years and sex. Subjects who had been exposed to COVID-19, were actively infected with it, or had recovered from it provided the deeply sampled blood TCRbeta repertoires that made up the dataset. A freely available public database, intended as a resource for researchers studying the immune response to SARS-CoV-2, is where the repertoires were released. The samples were drawn from two sources: the first 160 participants of the ongoing ImmuneRACE study, and over 1,000 subjects contributed by 6 global collaborators. The prospective study material was composed of cDNA or gDNA derived from T cells, B-cell-depleted T cells, or PBMCs. General conclusions and limits of the study: How much clinical and demographic metadata was included differed by source and by participant, and the metadata was provided uncurated.

TCRbeta CDR3 regions were amplified from genomic DNA using the immunoSEQ Assay, a bias-controlled multiplex PCR. On the authors' methods: The number of nucleated cells in each sample was estimated by amplification of reference gene primers within the assay. Sequence reads were collapsed and filtered to measure the absolute abundance of every unique TCRbeta CDR3 rearrangement. For each sample, productive Simpson clonality was calculated as the square root of Simpson's diversity index across productive rearrangements. TCRdb took over this immuneACCESS table, retaining in-frame rearrangements with V and J assigned. Such tables are incomplete; in checked studies, under half of the missing clones stem from an unresolved V gene, and the remainder is unexplained. The V and J calls and clone size come from that table; D and trimming were worked out from the DNA. The sample contains some 110,000 clones, 75% to 90% of them found a single time. 7.7% of the sample comes from the top ten.

The collaborating institutions used their own protocols to collect whole blood in K2EDTA tubes. For TCRbeta analysis, collaborators shipped samples as frozen whole blood, isolated PBMCs, or DNA extracted from either of those sample types. This receptor was identified in a human donor in a cohort sampled during active COVID-19. The specimen was peripheral blood. The chain employs TRBV19 and TRBJ1-5; 9 bases in the middle match TRBD1. Read as DNA, the sequence is TGTGCCAGTAGTGACCCCCGACAGGGGGGCAATCAGCCCCAGCATTTT. Protein translation: CASSDPRQGGNQPQHF.